This T cell receptor beta chain came from a study of blood T cell repertoires in COVID-19. On the study more broadly: Sources were T cells, B-cell-depleted T cells, or PBMCs; the material itself was cDNA or gDNA.

Original processing methods: Amplified reference gene primers provided the basis for estimating nucleated cell counts. Clones were sequenced by immunoSEQ multiplex PCR, and TCRdb holds only the in-frame ones, with some missing. From that table come the V and J calls and clone size; the DNA was used to work out D and trimming. The repertoire holds roughly 250,000 clones, with under 90% as singletons. Germline V gives CDR1 MNHNY, CDR2 SVGAGI (reference sequence). Trimming cost V 6 bases and J 2 bases; bases outside gene matches: 18. This CDR3 has 18 residues. The chain couples TRBV6-6 to TRBJ1-2, with 7 nucleotides matching TRBD1. The specimen was peripheral blood. This TCR came from a human donor in a cohort sampled during active COVID-19. DNA of the CDR3: TGTGCCAGCAGCCGACTCGTTCTAGAGGGGGCGCGAAACTATGGCTACACCTTC. It is translated as CASSRLVLEGARNYGYTF.